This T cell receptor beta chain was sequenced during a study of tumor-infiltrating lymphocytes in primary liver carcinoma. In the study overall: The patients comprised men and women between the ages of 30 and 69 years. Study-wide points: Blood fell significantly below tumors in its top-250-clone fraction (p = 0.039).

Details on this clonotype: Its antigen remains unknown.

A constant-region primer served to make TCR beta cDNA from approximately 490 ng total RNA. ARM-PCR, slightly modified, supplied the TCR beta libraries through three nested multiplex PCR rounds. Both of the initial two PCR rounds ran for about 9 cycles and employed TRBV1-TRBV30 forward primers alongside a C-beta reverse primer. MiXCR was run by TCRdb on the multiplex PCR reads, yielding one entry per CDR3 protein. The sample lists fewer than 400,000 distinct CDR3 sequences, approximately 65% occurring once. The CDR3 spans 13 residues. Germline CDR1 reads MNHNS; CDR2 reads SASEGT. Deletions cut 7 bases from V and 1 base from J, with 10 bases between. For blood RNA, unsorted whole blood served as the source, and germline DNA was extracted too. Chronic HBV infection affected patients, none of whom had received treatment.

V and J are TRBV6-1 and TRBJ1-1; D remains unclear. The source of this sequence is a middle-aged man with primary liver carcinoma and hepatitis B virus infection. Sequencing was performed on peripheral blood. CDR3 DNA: TGTGCCAGCACTTGTGAGTCGAACACTGAAGCTTTCTTT. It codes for CASTCESNTEAFF.